These 16 T cell receptor beta chains originate from one sample sequenced in a study of post-analysis software for immune sequencing data. Whole-study results and caveats: Patients had higher frequencies than controls of about 5 TRBV segments, including TRBV5-6, TRBV5-1 and TRBV20-1.

Their cognate antigens are unknown. Unique molecular identifiers had been added to the TCR beta cDNA libraries. TCRdb called the PCR reads again in MiXCR, with one record for every CDR3 protein. The sample has hundreds of thousands of distinct CDR3 sequences; roughly 30% are singletons. The sequenced material came from blood. These receptors came from a girl aged 5 to 17 with multiple sclerosis.

The V call is TRBV20-1, the J call TRBJ1-5; perhaps TRBD1 as D (6 bases). V shed 7 bases and J shed 5 bases, with 12 bases lying between them. This CDR3 spans 12 amino acids. Germline V gene sequence: CDR1 DFQATT, CDR2 SNEGSKA (reference sequence). CDR3 region: CSVSGVYQPQHF. The CDR3 DNA sequence: TGCAGTGTATCAGGGGTATATCAGCCCCAGCATTTT.

There are a few counts of this clonotype. V and J are TRBV29-1 and TRBJ1-2; D not resolved. Germline V gives CDR1 SQVTM, CDR2 ANQGSEA. Trimming removed 6 bases at V and 6 bases at J, with 11 bases between. This CDR3 has 11 residues. CDR3 in amino acids: CSVAHIDGYTF. CDR3 sequence (DNA): TGCAGCGTCGCCCACATAGATGGCTACACCTTC.

This clonotype has only a few counts. The chain couples TRBV5-1 to TRBJ1-2; 7 bases map to TRBD1. The V and J ends lost 6 bases and 6 bases, in that order; junction bases with no gene match: 5. CDR3 length: 12 residues. Germline-derived CDR1 and CDR2 are SGHRS and YFSETQ. The CDR3 region is CASTDRVDGYTF. The CDR3 DNA follows: TGCGCCAGCACCGACAGGGTTGATGGCTACACCTTC.

This sequence joins TRBV28 and TRBJ2-1; D is possibly TRBD1 or TRBD2 (5 bases each). V dropped 6 bases and J dropped 6 bases, with 15 bases sitting between them. The germline V gene has CDR1 MDHEN and CDR2 SYDVKM. CDR3 size: 14 residues. The CDR3 DNA sequence: TGTGCCAGCAGACCGGGCCTTGGGGGCAATGAGCAGTTCTTC. Protein sequence: CASRPGLGGNEQFF. Full variable domain (rest looked up from reference TRBV28 and TRBJ2-1): DVKVTQSSRYLVKRTGEKVFLECVQDMDHENMFWYRQDPGLGLRLIYFSYDVKMKEKGDIPEGYSVSREKKERFSLILESASTNQTSMYLCASRPGLGGNEQFFGPGTRLTVL.

The sample holds a few counts of this clonotype. DNA for the CDR3: TGCAGTGCTATTGGGAACGGGGCGGCTGAAGCTTTCTTT. It yields the protein CSAIGNGAAEAFF. The chain recombines TRBV20-1 with TRBJ1-1; D is possibly TRBD1 (5 bases). Germline V lookup: CDR1 DFQATT, CDR2 SNEGSKA (reference sequence). CDR3 length: 13 amino acids. With 4 bases removed from V and 6 bases from J, the gap between germline ends came to 15 bases.

This clonotype was counted between two and nine times. The chain recombines TRBV29-1 with TRBJ2-1; 7 bases are shared with TRBD2. Germline CDR1 reads SQVTM; CDR2 reads ANQGSEA. The CDR3 is 14 residues long. The trim removed 6 bases at V and 0 bases at J, leaving 5 bases unmatched. In DNA, the CDR3 is TGCAGCGTCGGAGCGGGGAGCTCCTACAATGAGCAGTTCTTC. Translated, it gives CSVGAGSSYNEQFF.

This clonotype was seen more than once but under ten times. The rearrangement joins TRBV9 to TRBJ2-2, with no clear D. The germline CDR1 and CDR2 sequences are SGDLS and YYNGEE. The CDR3 sequence is 13 residues long. Trimming removed 1 base at V and 3 bases at J, with 4 bases between. The CDR3 region is CASSVSDTGELFF. The CDR3 DNA follows: TGTGCCAGCAGCGTATCGGACACCGGGGAGCTGTTTTTT.

J is TRBJ2-7 and V is TRBV20-1, with 7 bases fitting TRBD2. V was pared by 3 bases and J by 0 bases, with 11 bases of the junction left unmatched. Germline V gives CDR1 DFQATT, CDR2 SNEGSKA (reference sequence). This CDR3 is built from 16 residues. DNA for the CDR3: TGCAGTGCTAGGAAGATCCGGGGCGGGAGCTCCTACGAGCAGTACTTC. Its protein product is CSARKIRGGSSYEQYF.

The chain carries TRBV29-1 and TRBJ1-5; weak D call: TRBD1 (6 bases). CDR1 is SQVTM and CDR2 is ANQGSEA in the germline V gene. The V and J ends lost 4 bases and 5 bases respectively, with 9 bases between them. The CDR3 covers 12 residues. CDR3 nucleotides: TGCAGCGTTGGGGGGGCCGATCAGCCCCAGCATTTT. Its protein product is CSVGGADQPQHF.

V is TRBV20-1 and J is TRBJ2-7; no clear D gene. The CDR3 has 12 residues. Per germline, CDR1 DFQATT and CDR2 SNEGSKA (reference sequence). Trimming left V 3 bases short and J 3 bases short, with 9 bases between. This chain's CDR3 is CSASARDYEQYF. The DNA of the CDR3 is TGCAGTGCTAGTGCCCGAGACTACGAGCAGTACTTC.

A note on this clonotype: The limits of the CDR3 on the DNA are not certain, so only TCRdb's listed CDR3 is given. The rearrangement joins TRBV27 to TRBJ2-7. The germline V gene encodes CDR1 MNHEY and CDR2 SMNVEV (reference sequence). The CDR3 spans 17 amino acids, including both terminal residues. CDR3 protein: CASSSSSLQATSYEQYF.

V and J are TRBV6-5 and TRBJ2-5; D is ambiguous. Germline assignment: CDR1 MNHEY and CDR2 SVGAGI. The V end lost 6 bases, the J end lost 1 base, and 15 bases lay between the germline ends. The CDR3 is 15 amino acids. The CDR3 is CASSRPSSGQETQYF. Here the CDR3 DNA reads TGTGCCAGCAGCCGCCCCTCCTCGGGCCAAGAGACCCAGTACTTC.

The chain couples TRBV9 to TRBJ2-7; the match to TRBD1 covers 10 bases. The germline V gene has CDR1 SGDLS and CDR2 YYNGEE. CDR3 length: 17 residues. The junction had 12 bases not matched to a gene; V was cut back by 4 bases and J by 2 bases. This CDR3 is CASSTRPGTGAPYEQYF. The CDR3 nucleotides are TGTGCCAGCAGCACAAGACCAGGGACAGGGGCTCCCTACGAGCAGTACTTC.

This clonotype showed up just a few times. This chain joins TRBV27 and TRBJ2-3; 8 nucleotides match TRBD2. V was clipped by 5 bases and J by 0 bases; unmatched bases: 7. The CDR3 spans 16 residues. Germline V lookup: CDR1 MNHEY, CDR2 SMNVEV (reference sequence). Here the CDR3 reads CASSPLAGPSTDTQYF. The CDR3 coding sequence is TGTGCCAGCAGTCCCTTAGCGGGACCTAGCACAGATACGCAGTATTTT.

The chain has TRBV24-1 and TRBJ2-7; no firm D call. The CDR3 contains 13 residues. Per the germline V gene, CDR1 is KGHDR and CDR2 is SFDVKD. The V gene lost 5 bases and the J gene lost 0 bases, with 7 bases spanning the gap. For the CDR3, the DNA is TGTGCCACCAGTGGTGTGACCTCCTACGAGCAGTACTTC. Its translation: CATSGVTSYEQYF.

The chain recombines TRBV3-1 with TRBJ2-5, with TRBD2 matching 14 bases. The closer fit of TRBJ2-7 to the DNA end suggests the J call may be wrong. The CDR3 extends over 16 amino acids. In germline, CDR1 is LGHDT, CDR2 YNNKEL (reference sequence). Here the CDR3 reads CASSRSGTSGSHEQYF. The CDR3 nucleotides are TGTGCCAGCAGCCGCTCCGGGACTAGCGGGAGCCACGAGCAGTACTTC.